This TCR beta chain was documented in a study of T cells expressing NK-cell markers. Study conclusions and caveats: These same clonotypes (in a few donors) also led the CD3+CD56-NKG2C+ fraction.

This CDR3 spans 16 amino acids. Germline V lookup: CDR1 SGHNT, CDR2 YYREEE (reference sequence). No DNA is given; TCRdb re-called the 5' RACE reads and lists each CDR3 protein once. In all, the sample yields approximately 150,000 distinct CDR3 sequences. A remark on this clonotype: The antigen is not known.

This sequence was found in a man aged 18 to 29 in good health. Material: blood T cells: a sorted CD56 or NKG2C T cell subset, CD4+ or CD8+ T cells, or bulk PBMC T cells (not recorded which). This chain links TRBV5-4 with TRBJ2-3; TCRdb calls TRBD2, which cannot be checked without DNA. The CDR3: CASRKLAGVSKDTQYF.